This T cell receptor beta chain was sequenced in a study of beta chain features in type 1 diabetes. Study-wide points: Across patients, naive, central memory and Treg TCRB repertoires exhibited apparently greater similarity than was observed across healthy donors.

Expressed TCRB transcripts were sequenced after all isolated RNA was converted to cDNA. Sequenced by immunoSEQ multiplex PCR; TCRdb stores in-frame clones only, minus some. The profile covers under 90,000 clones, with under 35% appearing a single time and over 0.35% taken by the ten largest. Germline assignment: CDR1 SGHRS and CDR2 YFSETQ. After removal of 3 bases from V and 6 bases from J, the junction contained 8 bases not matched to a gene. This CDR3 region has 15 residues. To note about this clone: What it binds is not known.

The sequence derives from a woman between 18 and 29 years old in good health. Input material: stem cell memory CD4+ T cells from blood. V and J are TRBV5-1 and TRBJ1-1; 10 positions agree with TRBD1. CDR3 sequence reads: CASSSGGTGVAEAFF. As DNA, the CDR3 is TGCGCCAGCAGCTCTGGAGGGACAGGGGTTGCTGAAGCTTTCTTT.